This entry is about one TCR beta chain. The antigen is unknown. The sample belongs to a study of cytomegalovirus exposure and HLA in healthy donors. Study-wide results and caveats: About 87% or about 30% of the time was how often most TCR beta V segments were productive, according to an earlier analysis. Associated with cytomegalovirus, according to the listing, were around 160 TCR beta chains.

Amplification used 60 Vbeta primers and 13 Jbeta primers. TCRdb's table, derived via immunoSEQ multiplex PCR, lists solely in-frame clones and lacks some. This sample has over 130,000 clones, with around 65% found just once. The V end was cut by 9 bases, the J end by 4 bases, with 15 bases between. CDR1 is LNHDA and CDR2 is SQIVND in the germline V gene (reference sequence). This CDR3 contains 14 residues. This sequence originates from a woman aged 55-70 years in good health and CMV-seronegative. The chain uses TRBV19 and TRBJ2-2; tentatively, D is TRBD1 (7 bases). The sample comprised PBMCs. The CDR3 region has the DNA TGTGCCAGCTGCGGGACAGTGGGCACCGGGGAGCTGTTTTTT. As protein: CASCGTVGTGELFF. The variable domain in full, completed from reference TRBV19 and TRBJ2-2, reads DGGITQSPKYLFRKEGQNVTLSCEQNLNHDAMYWYRQDPGQGLRLIYYSQIVNDFQKGDIAEGYSVSREKKESFPLTVTSAQKNPTAFYLCASCGTVGTGELFFGEGSRLTVL.